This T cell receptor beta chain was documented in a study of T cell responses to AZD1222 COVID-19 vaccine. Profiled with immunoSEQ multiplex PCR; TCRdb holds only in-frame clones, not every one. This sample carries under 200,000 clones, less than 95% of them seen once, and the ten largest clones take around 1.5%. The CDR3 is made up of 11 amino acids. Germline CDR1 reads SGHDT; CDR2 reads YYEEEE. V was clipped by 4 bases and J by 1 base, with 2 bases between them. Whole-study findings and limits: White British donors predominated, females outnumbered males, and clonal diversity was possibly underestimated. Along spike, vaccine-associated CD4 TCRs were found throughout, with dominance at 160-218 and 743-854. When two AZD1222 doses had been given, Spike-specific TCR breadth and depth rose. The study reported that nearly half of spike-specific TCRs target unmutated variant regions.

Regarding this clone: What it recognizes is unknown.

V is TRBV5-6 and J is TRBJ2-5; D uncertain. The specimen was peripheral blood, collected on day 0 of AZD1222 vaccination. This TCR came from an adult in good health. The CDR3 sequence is CASSLQETQYF. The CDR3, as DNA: TGTGCCAGCAGCCTCCAAGAGACCCAGTACTTC.